This entry features one T cell receptor beta chain sequence. This clonotype registers as large (0.1 to 1%) within its sample. Its target antigen remains unknown. Base-call qualities are not available, and no considerably larger clone is one nucleotide away. CDR3 length: 15 amino acids, cysteine to phenylalanine. The kept DNA is CDR3 alone, 45 bases in frame from the first base. The junction shows trimming of 10 bases on V and 4 bases on J, and the gene matches do not reach 9 bases of it. Via the germline V gene, CDR1 is MDHEN and CDR2 SYDVKM. The entry originates in a study of relationships among human T cell subsets (TCRdb year 2010). Turning to the overall study: The study sequenced eight distinct T cell populations from blood: pan T, CD8 cytotoxic, regulatory, Th1, Th2, naive plus transitional, activated and memory cells. The full study reports these points: The bead-based sorting was unable to rule out the presence of a CD4+CD8+ double-positive population. Substantial sharing of CDR3s among Th1, Th2 and regulatory T cells was interpreted as suggestive of stochastic cell fate choices. More than 60% of CD8+ cytotoxic sequences came from clones with more than 100 reads, while the regulatory and Th2 subsets showed few clones of that size. V, D and J usage, CDR3 length and N-nucleotide additions showed no statistically significant differences among the seven subsets.

Memory T cells were selected as CD45RA-RO+ cells with anti-CD45RO beads from the CD45RA-negative fraction. T cell subsets were isolated with Miltenyi superparamagnetic beads coated with subset-specific monoclonal antibodies. Peripheral blood was used as the source from which all T cell populations were isolated. Ficoll separation was used to obtain mononuclear cells from whole blood, after which anti-CD14 microbeads were used to deplete monocytes. Isolated cell populations were immediately resuspended in RNAprotect reagent. The library relied on multiplex PCR. The run used a 454 GS FLX. TCR alpha and beta CDR3 regions were amplified from mRNA by semiquantitative ARM-PCR. In ARM-PCR, tagged nested gene-specific primers were applied first, and communal superprimers then carried out the exponential amplification. Nested primers were removed by exonuclease before the second amplification round on first-round PCR products. The amplicons were sequenced on the 454 platform, which can rapidly sequence millions of DNA fragments without cloning bias. A read mappable to both V and J germline segments was defined as an effective read. The study's processing was this. IRmap was used to assign reads to germline V, D and J segments, and IRmap relies on pyromap, a Smith-Waterman modification adapted to 454 sequencing errors. D-beta assignments were filtered with cutoffs set at the 99th percentile of alignment scores obtained from simulated random sequences. CDR3 was defined as the amino acids lying between the conserved V-segment Y[YFLI]C motif and the J-segment [FW]GXGT motif. Repertoire diversity was estimated with a compound Poisson process model previously applied to large-scale EST data. A procedure for detecting cross-contamination was used to argue that the shared CDR3s did not come from sample contamination. Using fastp at Q25 and MiXCR, TCRdb reprocessed the public reads and kept productive beta chains. All rows with the same CDR3 protein become a single entry with the most common DNA and genes. TCRdb's processing, not the authors' own work, is the source of the V and J calls. The sample table lists about 8,900 distinct CDR3 sequences, around 52% of them with a count of one. Clones ranked in the top ten supply 5% to 6.5% of the sample.

This receptor was taken from a man in his forties in good health. The chain is made from TRBV28 and TRBJ2-6; TRBD2 lines up with 8 middle nucleotides. The source material was memory T cells sorted from blood. The cell subset or site label here, explained by the study, means: CD45RA-RO+ memory T cells. The bases read TGTGCCACAGGGACTAGGATACTCGGGGCCAACGTCCTGACTTTC. Its translation is CATGTRILGANVLTF.